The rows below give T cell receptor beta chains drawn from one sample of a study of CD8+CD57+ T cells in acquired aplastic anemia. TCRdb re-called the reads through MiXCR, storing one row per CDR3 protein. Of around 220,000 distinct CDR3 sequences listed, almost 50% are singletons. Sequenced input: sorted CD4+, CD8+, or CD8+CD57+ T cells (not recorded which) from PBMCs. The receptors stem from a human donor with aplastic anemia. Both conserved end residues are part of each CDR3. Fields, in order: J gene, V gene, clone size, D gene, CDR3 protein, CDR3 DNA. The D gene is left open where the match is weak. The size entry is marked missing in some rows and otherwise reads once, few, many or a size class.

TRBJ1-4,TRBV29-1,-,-,CSAKQGGSNEKLFF,TGCAGCGCTAAACAGGGAGGGAGTAATGAAAAACTGTTTTTT
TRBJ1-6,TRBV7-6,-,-,CASRGMGYNSPLHF,TGTGCCAGCAGAGGGATGGGTTATAATTCACCCCTCCACTTT
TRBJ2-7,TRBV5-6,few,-,CASKGRTSYEQYF,TGTGCCAGCAAGGGGCGGACCTCCTACGAGCAGTACTTC
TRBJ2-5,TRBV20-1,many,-,CNARDTRGFVETQYF,TGCAATGCTAGAGATACTCGGGGATTTGTGGAGACCCAGTACTTC
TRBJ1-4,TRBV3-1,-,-,CASSQKGGRGNGKLFF,TGTGCCAGCAGCCAAAAGGGTGGCAGGGGTAATGGAAAACTGTTTTTT
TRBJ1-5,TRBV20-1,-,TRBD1,CSASRAGGNQPQHF,TGCAGTGCTAGTAGGGCAGGGGGAAATCAGCCCCAGCATTTT
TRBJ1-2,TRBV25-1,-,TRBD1,CASSESDRGFYGYTF,TGTGCCAGCAGTGAATCTGACAGGGGCTTCTATGGCTACACCTTC
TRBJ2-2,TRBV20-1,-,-,CSASTGRNGELFF,TGCAGTGCGTCGACAGGACGGAACGGGGAGCTGTTTTTT
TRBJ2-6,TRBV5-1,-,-,CASSAGGQWANVLTF,TGCGCCAGCAGCGCGGGGGGACAGTGGGCCAACGTCCTGACTTTC
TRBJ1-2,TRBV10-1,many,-,CASSGEIGDGGYTF,TGCGCCAGCAGTGGGGAGATTGGAGACGGTGGCTACACCTTC
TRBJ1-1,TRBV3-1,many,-,CASSPAPRGTEAFF,TGTGCCAGCAGCCCGGCTCCACGGGGGACTGAAGCTTTCTTT
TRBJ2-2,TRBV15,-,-,CAIEKTLGNTGELFF,TGTGCCATCGAAAAAACGTTAGGGAACACCGGGGAGCTGTTTTTT
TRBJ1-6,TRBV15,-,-,CATSRDPVGGRDSPLHF,TGTGCCACCAGCAGAGATCCGGTTGGAGGTCGGGATTCACCCCTCCACTTT
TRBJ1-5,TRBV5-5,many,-,CASRSDTGNQPQHF,TGTGCCAGCAGGTCCGACACGGGCAATCAGCCCCAGCATTTT
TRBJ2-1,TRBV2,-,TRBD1,CASSVPDRGEQFF,TGTGCCAGCAGCGTCCCGGACAGGGGTGAGCAGTTCTTC
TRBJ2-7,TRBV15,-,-,CATSRGKSMELYEQYF,TGTGCCACCAGCAGAGGTAAATCTATGGAACTCTACGAGCAGTACTTC
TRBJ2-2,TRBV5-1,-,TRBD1,CASNPGTGAKGGELFF,TGCGCCAGCAACCCCGGGACAGGGGCCAAGGGCGGGGAGCTGTTTTTT
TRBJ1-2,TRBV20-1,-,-,CSARDAGADGYTF,TGCAGTGCTAGAGATGCTGGGGCGGACGGCTACACCTTC
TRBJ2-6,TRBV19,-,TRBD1,CASSQQGSGANVLTF,TGTGCCAGTAGTCAACAGGGGTCCGGGGCCAACGTCCTGACTTTC
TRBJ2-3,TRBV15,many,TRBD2,CATSRVSGGPDTQYF,TGTGCCACCAGCAGAGTTAGCGGGGGACCAGATACGCAGTATTTT
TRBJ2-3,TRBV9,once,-,CASSVLVGGTDTQYF,TGTGCCAGCAGCGTACTCGTCGGGGGAACAGATACGCAGTATTTT
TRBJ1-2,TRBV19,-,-,CASMGGSKDGYTF,TGTGCCAGTATGGGAGGGAGTAAAGATGGCTACACCTTC
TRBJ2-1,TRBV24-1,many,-,CATSDRGDEQFF,TGTGCCACCAGTGATAGGGGGGATGAGCAGTTCTTC
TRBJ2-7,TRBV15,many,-,CATSRDPQGEQYF,TGTGCCACCAGCAGAGACCCACAGGGTGAGCAGTACTTC
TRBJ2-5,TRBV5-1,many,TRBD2,CASSQLAGGSAGETQYF,TGCGCCAGCAGCCAACTAGCGGGGGGTTCGGCGGGCGAGACCCAGTACTTC
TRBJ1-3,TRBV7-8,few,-,CASSLGWGRGAGNTIYF,TGTGCCAGCAGCTTAGGGTGGGGCAGAGGAGCTGGAAACACCATATATTTT
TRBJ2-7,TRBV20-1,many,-,CSASGWATGAYEQYF,TGCAGTGCTAGCGGCTGGGCTACCGGAGCGTACGAGCAGTACTTC
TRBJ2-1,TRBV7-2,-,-,CASSWYYNEQFF,TGTGCCAGCAGCTGGTACTACAATGAGCAGTTCTTC
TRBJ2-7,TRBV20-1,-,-,CSARDSRASSYEQYF,TGCAGTGCTAGAGATTCCAGGGCTTCTTCCTACGAGCAGTACTTC